These T cell receptor beta chains were read from a single sample in a study of OX40 agonist ivuxolimab in advanced cancers. Only in-frame clones appear in the TCRdb table, and some are missing; sequencing was by immunoSEQ multiplex PCR. The sample records 60,000 to 80,000 clones, roughly nine tenths being singletons. Here the sequenced sample was CD4+ or CD8+ T cells sorted from blood, taken in a trial of the OX40 agonist ivuxolimab. The origin of the receptors is an adult with an advanced solid tumor such as melanoma, head and neck, liver or kidney cancer. Both conserved end residues are part of each CDR3. Rows may omit the clone size; those that give it use once, few, many or a size class.

NA	TRBV5-1	TRBJ2-5	CASARGGPETQYF
NA	TRBV5-1	TRBJ1-1	CASSFLPGVGEAFF
NA	TRBV10-3	TRBJ2-7	CASSLGSAHEQYF
NA	TRBV10-3	TRBJ2-4	CAISESTGGENIQYF
NA	TRBV5-1	TRBJ1-1	CASSVGGGFTEAFF
NA	TRBV18	TRBJ2-1	CASSPPGSDHEQFF
NA	TRBV9	NA	CASSGGPLFPPYEQYF
NA	TRBV5-5	TRBJ2-7	CASSFLGRGEQYF
NA	TRBV7-9	TRBJ2-7	CASSFLGTGDDEQYF
NA	TRBV5-1	TRBJ2-5	CASSLVLLSAGVRETQYF
NA	TRBV4-2	NA	CASSQRASERGTPYEQYF
NA	TRBV11-3	TRBJ2-7	CASSRDREYEQYF
NA	TRBV6-5	TRBJ1-1	CASRRTGLLNTEAFF
NA	TRBV9	TRBJ2-2	CASSVDWTGHGELFF
NA	TRBV6-5	TRBJ2-5	CAIGRVGETQYF
NA	TRBV15	TRBJ2-7	CATSRGPADEQYF
few	TRBV7-2	TRBJ2-2	CASSSGTGDTGELFF
NA	TRBV18	TRBJ2-7	CASSPLGRAYEQYF
NA	TRBV2	TRBJ2-4	CASSEIARAGAKNIQYF
NA	TRBV19	TRBJ1-5	CASSAGRVGEQPQHF
NA	TRBV28	TRBJ2-1	CASSLRVDNEQFF
NA	TRBV6-5	TRBJ2-7	CASSYPGRSYEQYF
NA	TRBV19	TRBJ1-4	CASSRRGGVEKLFF
NA	TRBV10-3	TRBJ2-5	CAISERAETQYF
NA	TRBV7-8	TRBJ2-5	CASSLHGPYRGETQYF